A single T cell receptor (beta chain) is shown here with its context. Its binding antigen is unknown. Per-base quality was not reported, and no clone a single base away is much larger than it. This specimen belongs to a study of technical replicates of blood from several donors (dated by TCRdb to between 2016 and 2019). Library preparation used the immunoSEQ multiplex PCR assay. TCRdb mirrors the immuneACCESS table, restricted to in-frame sequences. Some clones are absent from its copies; in checked studies, under half trace to an unresolved V gene, and the reason for the others is unknown. The sample includes some 70,000 clones, with about 97% observed a single time. The ten largest make up 0.25% to 0.3% of the sample. From the cysteine through the phenylalanine, the CDR3 covers 14 amino acids. This entry keeps only the CDR3 DNA: 42 bases, framed from base 1. Reading the germline V gene (reference sequence) gives CDR1 GTSNPN and CDR2 SVGIG. From V the trimming removes 3 bases and from J it removes 5 bases, while the gene matches leave 5 bases of the junction unaccounted for.

The sequence was obtained from a human donor in good health. Sequencing was done on a sample of T cells isolated from PBMCs. The sequence links TRBV30 to TRBJ2-5, with TRBD2 matching 11 junction bases. The nucleotides read TGTGCCTGGAGCGCGACTAGCGGGGCCGAGACCCAGTACTTC. The translation is CAWSATSGAETQYF.